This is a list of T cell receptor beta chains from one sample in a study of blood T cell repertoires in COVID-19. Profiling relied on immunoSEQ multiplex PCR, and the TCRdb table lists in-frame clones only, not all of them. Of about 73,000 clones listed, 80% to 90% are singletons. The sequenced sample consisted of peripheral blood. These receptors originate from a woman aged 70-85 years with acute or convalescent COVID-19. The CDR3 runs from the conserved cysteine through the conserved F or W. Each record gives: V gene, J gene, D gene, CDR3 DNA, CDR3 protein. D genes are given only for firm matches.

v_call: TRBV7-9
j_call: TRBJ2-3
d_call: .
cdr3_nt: TGTGCCAGCAGCTTTCTAGCCTCGGATACGCAGTATTTT
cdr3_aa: CASSFLASDTQYF

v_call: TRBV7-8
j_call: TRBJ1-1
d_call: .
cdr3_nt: TGTGCCAGCAGCCGGACCACAGGATTCGAAGCTTTCTTT
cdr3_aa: CASSRTTGFEAFF

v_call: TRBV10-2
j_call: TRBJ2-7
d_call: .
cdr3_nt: TGCGCCAGCAGTGAGTCTAGGGCGACTAATTACGAGCAGTACTTC
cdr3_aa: CASSESRATNYEQYF

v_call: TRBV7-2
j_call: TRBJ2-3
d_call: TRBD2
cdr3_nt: TGTGCCAGCAGCTTAGCGGTAGGCCTAGCGGGAGGGAAAGATACGCAGTATTTT
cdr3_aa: CASSLAVGLAGGKDTQYF

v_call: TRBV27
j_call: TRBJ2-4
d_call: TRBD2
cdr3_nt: TGTGCCAGTCCCACCCTAGTGGGACTAGCGGGAGAGCTTCTAGCCAAAAACATTCAGTACTTC
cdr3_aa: CASPTLVGLAGELLAKNIQYF

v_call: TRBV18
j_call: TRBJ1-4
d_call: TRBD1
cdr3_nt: TGTGCCAGCTCCCCGGGACAGAATGAAAAACTGTTTTTT
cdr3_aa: CASSPGQNEKLFF

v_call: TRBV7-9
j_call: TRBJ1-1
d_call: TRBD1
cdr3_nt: TGTGCCAGCAGCTCTCCGGGACAGGGAATGAACACTGAAGCTTTCTTT
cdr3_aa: CASSSPGQGMNTEAFF

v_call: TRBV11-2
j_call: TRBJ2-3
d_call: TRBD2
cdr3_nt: TGTGCCAGCAGCTTAGATAGTCTAGCGGGAGGGACAGATACGCAGTATTTT
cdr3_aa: CASSLDSLAGGTDTQYF

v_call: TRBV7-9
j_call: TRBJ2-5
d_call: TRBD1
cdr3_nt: TGTGCCAGCAGCTTTCGACAGGGCGGGTCAGAGACCCAGTACTTC
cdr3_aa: CASSFRQGGSETQYF

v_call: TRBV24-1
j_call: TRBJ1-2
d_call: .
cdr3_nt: TGTGCCACCAGTGATTCTTCAGGTAAAGCTAACTATGGCTACACCTTC
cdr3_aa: CATSDSSGKANYGYTF

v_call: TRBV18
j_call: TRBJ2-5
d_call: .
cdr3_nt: TGTGCCAGCTCCGGGTACCAAGAGACCCAGTACTTC
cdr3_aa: CASSGYQETQYF

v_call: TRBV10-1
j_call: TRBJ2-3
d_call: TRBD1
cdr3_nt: TGCGCCAGCATTCGCAGCGACAGGGGATGGGATACGCAGTATTTT
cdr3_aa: CASIRSDRGWDTQYF

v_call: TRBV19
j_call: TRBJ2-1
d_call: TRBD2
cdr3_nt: TGTGCCAGTAGTGCCGGGAGGGAGGGCAATGAGCAGTTCTTC
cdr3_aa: CASSAGREGNEQFF